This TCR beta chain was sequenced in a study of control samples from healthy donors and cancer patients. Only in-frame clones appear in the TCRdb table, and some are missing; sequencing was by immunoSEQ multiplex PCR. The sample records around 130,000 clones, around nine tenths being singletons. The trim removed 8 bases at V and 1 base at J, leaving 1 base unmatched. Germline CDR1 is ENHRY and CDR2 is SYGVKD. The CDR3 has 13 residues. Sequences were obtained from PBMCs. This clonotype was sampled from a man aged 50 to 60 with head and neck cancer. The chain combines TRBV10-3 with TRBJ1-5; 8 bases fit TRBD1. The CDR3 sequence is CAIGQGSNQPQHF. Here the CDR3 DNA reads TGTGCCATCGGACAGGGAAGCAATCAGCCCCAGCATTTT.